This TCR beta chain comes out of a study of T cell repertoires in cytomegalovirus infection. Study-level background: Public TCR beta signatures indicated both CMV infection and matching HLA type.

TCRdb re-analysed the reads in MiXCR, keeping a single row per CDR3 protein. The sample includes about 490,000 distinct CDR3 sequences, around 11% of them seen just once. Remarks on this clonotype: Its specificity is unknown.

Trimming pared 3 bases from V and 1 base from J, leaving 16 bases between. The length of the CDR3 is 16 residues. The germline V gene has CDR1 SGDLS and CDR2 YYNGEE. Notes on the study in general: Dominant in the ex vivo response were TCR beta clonotypes restricted by HLA-C and specific for CMV. People with CMV and the relevant HLA were identified by cumulative public TCR beta family frequency.

The sequenced material came from PBMCs. This chain uses TRBV9 with TRBJ1-1, with D possibly being TRBD1 (6 bases). This sequence was found in a human donor in good health (CMV status not recorded). Some clones in this sample may be carry-over from other donors' samples. For the CDR3, the DNA is TGTGCCAGCAGCGACCCGCCGGGACAAAGGAACACTGAAGCTTTCTTT. Its translation: CASSDPPGQRNTEAFF.